These 31 T cell receptor beta chains share one sample of origin, sequenced in a study of blood T cell repertoires in COVID-19. Measured with immunoSEQ multiplex PCR; TCRdb has only the in-frame clones, and not every one. The sample contains approximately 230,000 clones, 75% to 95% of which appear only once. The sequenced material came from PBMCs or T cells enriched from blood (not recorded which). These receptors were collected from a woman aged 18 to 35 who had recovered from COVID-19.

The count of this clone is one. In DNA form, the CDR3 reads TGCAGCGTTGAAGATCAGCAGGGTTCGGAGGGCTACACCTTC. This gives the protein CSVEDQQGSEGYTF. The chain combines TRBV29-1 with TRBJ1-2; D might be TRBD1 (5 bases). The ends were cut back, 0 bases at V and 8 bases at J, with 16 bases in the middle. CDR1 is SQVTM and CDR2 is ANQGSEA in the germline V gene. The CDR3 has 14 residues.

The V and J genes are TRBV3-1 (or the pseudogene TRBV3-2) and TRBJ1-2, with 8 nucleotides matching TRBD1. Germline trimming cut 2 bases from V and 7 bases from J; bases unmatched to any gene: 6. Germline assignment: CDR1 LGHDT and CDR2 YNNKEL (reference sequence). The CDR3 extends over 14 amino acids. Written as DNA, the CDR3 is TGTGCCAGCAGCCAACAGGGGGCTGTAAGTGGCTACACCTTC. It specifies CASSQQGAVSGYTF.

In DNA, the CDR3 is TGTGCCAGCAGCTTGGACAACCGGGGGGTGAACACTGAAGCTTTCTTT. Translated: CASSLDNRGVNTEAFF. The chain uses TRBV5-4 and TRBJ1-1, with TRBD1 as a possible D gene (5 bases). With 0 bases removed from V and 0 bases from J, the gap between germline ends came to 12 bases. From germline, CDR1 is SGHNT and CDR2 YYREEE (reference sequence). CDR3 length equals 16 residues.

The table lists this clone with a count of one. The gene calls are TRBV6-5 and TRBJ2-2, with a possible D match to TRBD2 (6 bases). This CDR3 region has 14 residues. V lost 0 bases and J lost 4, with 6 bases in between. CDR1 and CDR2 (germline): MNHEY, SVGAGI. CDR3 protein: CASSYSTSTGELFF. The DNA for the CDR3 is TGTGCCAGCAGTTACTCGACTAGCACCGGGGAGCTGTTTTTT.

This sequence joins TRBV20-1 and TRBJ2-3, with 12 bases aligning to TRBD2. The V gene's germline CDR1 is DFQATT and CDR2 SNEGSKA (reference sequence). V lost 3 bases to trimming and J lost 0 bases; unmatched junction nucleotides: 4. The CDR3 length is 16 residues. CDR3 loop: CSASSGLAGSTDTQYF. CDR3 in DNA: TGCAGTGCTAGTTCCGGACTAGCGGGGAGCACAGATACGCAGTATTTT.

The chain uses TRBV10-3 and TRBJ1-1; 8 bases match TRBD1. Germline assignment: CDR1 ENHRY and CDR2 SYGVKD. V shed 3 bases, J shed 5 bases, and the junction held 8 bases outside the gene matches. The CDR3 length is 15 residues. The CDR3 reads CAISDAGTGLTEAFF. The CDR3 DNA follows: TGTGCCATCAGTGATGCCGGGACAGGTCTGACTGAAGCTTTCTTT.

This rearrangement joins TRBV10-3 to TRBJ1-1; 8 bases are a match to TRBD1. The CDR3 runs to 16 residues. The V and J ends lost 6 bases and 10 bases, in that order; junction bases with no gene match: 19. Germline CDR1 reads ENHRY; CDR2 reads SYGVKD. The CDR3: CAISRGGDRSLAGAFF. In DNA form, the CDR3 reads TGTGCCATCAGCAGGGGTGGGGACAGGTCATTGGCGGGAGCTTTCTTT.

The rearrangement links TRBV7-9 to TRBJ1-1; D remains ambiguous. Per germline, CDR1 SEHNR and CDR2 FQNEAQ (reference sequence). CDR3 length: 14 residues. The germline V and J ends were trimmed by 3 bases and 3 bases, with 11 bases remaining between them. In nucleotides, the CDR3 is TGTGCCAGCAGCTTGGTGGCGGGTGACACTGAAGCTTTCTTT. Translation: CASSLVAGDTEAFF.

The V and J genes are TRBV5-6 and TRBJ1-5; D is unresolved. Per germline, CDR1 SGHDT and CDR2 YYEEEE. This CDR3 is 15 amino acids long. Trimming stripped 0 bases from V and 1 base from J, with 8 bases between. This CDR3 is CASSLGGTSNQPQHF. DNA for the CDR3: TGTGCCAGCAGCTTGGGAGGAACCAGCAATCAGCCCCAGCATTTT. Variable domain in full (rest from reference TRBV5-6 and TRBJ1-5): DAGVTQSPTHLIKTRGQQVTLRCSPKSGHDTVSWYQQALGQGPQFIFQYYEEEERQRGNFPDRFSGHQFPNYSSELNVNALLLGDSALYLCASSLGGTSNQPQHFGDGTRLSIL.

The rearrangement links TRBV5-6 to TRBJ1-4; 7 nucleotides line up with TRBD1. CDR1 SGHDT and CDR2 YYEEEE come from the germline V gene. The CDR3 sequence is 14 residues long. Germline trimming cut 0 bases from V and 7 bases from J; bases unmatched to any gene: 3. CDR3 loop: CASSLAGTAEKLFF. Here the CDR3 DNA reads TGTGCCAGCAGCTTGGCCGGGACAGCTGAAAAACTGTTTTTT.

The chain combines TRBV6-4 with TRBJ2-1; TRBD2 agrees at 8 bases. CDR1 MRHNA and CDR2 SNTAGT come from the germline V gene. This CDR3 has 15 residues. V gave up 4 bases and J gave up 6 bases; unmatched junction bases: 8. Here the CDR3 reads CASSVVSGDSNEQFF. CDR3 bases: TGTGCCAGCAGTGTGGTTAGCGGGGATTCCAATGAGCAGTTCTTC.

The V gene is TRBV7-6, the J gene TRBJ1-5; 12 nucleotides match TRBD1. The germline V gene encodes CDR1 SGHVS and CDR2 FNYEAQ. The CDR3 runs 17 residues. Germline trimming cut 5 bases from V and 1 base from J; bases unmatched to any gene: 6. The CDR3 DNA sequence: TGTGCCAGCAGCGAGGGGACAGGGGGCATCAGCAATCAGCCCCAGCATTTT. Its protein product is CASSEGTGGISNQPQHF.

The chain carries TRBV10-3 and TRBJ1-6; D is unclear. CDR1 is ENHRY and CDR2 is SYGVKD in the germline V gene. This CDR3 comprises 13 residues. V shed 4 bases and J shed 8 bases, with 9 bases lying between them. CDR3 residues: CAISVSRDSPLHF. The CDR3 bases are TGTGCCATCAGTGTTTCTCGGGATTCACCCCTCCACTTT.

The V gene is TRBV7-6, the J gene TRBJ1-2; perhaps TRBD1 as D (6 bases). V was clipped by 4 bases and J by 4 bases, with 13 bases between them. CDR1 and CDR2 from the germline V gene are SGHVS and FNYEAQ. The CDR3 is 14 residues long. In nucleotides, the CDR3 is TGTGCCAGCAGCTCGATGGACAGCTTCTATGGCTACACCTTC. This encodes CASSSMDSFYGYTF.

V gene TRBV6-2 or TRBV6-3 combines with J gene TRBJ2-7, with 11 bases fitting TRBD2. The length of the CDR3 is 15 residues. J lost 3 bases, V lost 6 bases, and 7 bases had no gene match. CDR1 and CDR2 from the germline V gene are MNHEY and SVGEGT. The CDR3 loop reads CASSLGLAENYEQYF. The CDR3 DNA reads as TGTGCCAGCAGCCTGGGACTAGCGGAAAACTACGAGCAGTACTTC.

V and J are TRBV5-6 and TRBJ2-3, with D hard to call. V lost 3 bases, J lost 8 bases, and 7 bases lay in between. This CDR3 has 11 amino acids. In germline, CDR1 is SGHDT, CDR2 YYEEEE. The CDR3 here is CASSSSGTQYF. The CDR3 nucleotides are TGTGCCAGCAGCTCATCGGGTACGCAGTATTTT.

This clone was seen only once. The chain has TRBV4-2 and TRBJ2-7, with 9 bases that match TRBD1. V was clipped by 4 bases and J by 2 bases; unmatched bases: 12. The CDR3 sequence is 17 residues long. From germline, CDR1 is LGHNA and CDR2 YNFKEQ. CDR3 sequence reads: CASSRNTGGGSPYEQYF. The CDR3 DNA follows: TGTGCCAGCAGCCGGAACACAGGGGGCGGGAGCCCCTACGAGCAGTACTTC.

This chain uses TRBV3-1 (or the pseudogene TRBV3-2) with TRBJ2-1; the D is unclear. The V and J ends lost 0 bases and 0 bases respectively, with 9 bases between them. The CDR3 is made up of 16 amino acids. CDR1 LGHDT and CDR2 YNNKEL come from the germline V gene (reference sequence). CDR3 in amino acids: CASSQERLSSYNEQFF. CDR3 nucleotides: TGTGCCAGCAGCCAAGAGCGGCTTAGCTCCTACAATGAGCAGTTCTTC.

The rearrangement links TRBV11-2 to TRBJ2-7, with 8 nucleotides matching TRBD1. This CDR3 has 16 amino acids. V gave up 1 base and J gave up 3 bases; unmatched junction bases: 8. Germline CDR1 SGHAT, CDR2 FQNNGV. The CDR3 DNA sequence: TGTGCCAGCAGCTTAGTATTAGGGACAGGACTCTACGAGCAGTACTTC. Translated: CASSLVLGTGLYEQYF. The full variable domain, its missing parts supplied by reference TRBV11-2 and TRBJ2-7, is EAGVAQSPRYKIIEKRQSVAFWCNPISGHATLYWYQQILGQGPKLLIQFQNNGVVDDSQLPKDRFSAERLKGVDSTLKIQPAKLEDSAVYLCASSLVLGTGLYEQYFGPGTRLTVT.

The chain employs TRBV18 and TRBJ2-1; a weak D match, TRBD1 (7 bases). Germline V gives CDR1 KGHSH, CDR2 LQKENI. This CDR3 is built from 15 residues. With 1 base removed from V and 5 bases from J, the gap between germline ends came to 12 bases. The CDR3 loop reads CASSPLRGTDNEQFF. The CDR3 DNA reads as TGTGCCAGCTCACCACTCCGCGGGACAGACAATGAGCAGTTCTTC. Full variable domain (remainder filled in from reference TRBV18 and TRBJ2-1): NAGVMQNPRHLVRRRGQEARLRCSPMKGHSHVYWYRQLPEEGLKFMVYLQKENIIDESGMPKERFSAEFPKEGPSILRIQQVVRGDSAAYFCASSPLRGTDNEQFFGPGTRLTVL.

The chain recombines TRBV4-3 with TRBJ2-3, with 9 nucleotides matching TRBD2. The CDR3 runs 17 residues. Germline trimming cut 4 bases from V and 6 bases from J; bases unmatched to any gene: 14. CDR1 and CDR2 (germline): LGHNA, YSLEER. CDR3 sequence reads: CASSPSGRASGMDTQYF. DNA for the CDR3: TGCGCCAGCAGCCCAAGCGGCCGGGCTAGCGGGATGGATACGCAGTATTTT.

Points on this clone: Other DNA sequences in this sample translate to the same CDR3. The V gene is TRBV28, the J gene TRBJ2-3; 7 bases map to TRBD2. The CDR3 sequence is 15 residues long. Unmatched junction bases numbered 5, after V lost 4 bases and J lost 1 base. Germline V gene data show CDR1 as MDHEN and CDR2 as SYDVKM. The CDR3 is CASSSPAGGTDTQYF. The CDR3 DNA sequence: TGTGCCAGCAGTTCCCCGGCGGGAGGCACAGATACGCAGTATTTT. The full variable domain, rest sourced from reference TRBV28 and TRBJ2-3, is DVKVTQSSRYLVKRTGEKVFLECVQDMDHENMFWYRQDPGLGLRLIYFSYDVKMKEKGDIPEGYSVSREKKERFSLILESASTNQTSMYLCASSSPAGGTDTQYFGPGTRLTVL.

J is TRBJ1-5 and V is TRBV28, with 8 nucleotides matching TRBD1. Germline CDR1 reads MDHEN; CDR2 reads SYDVKM. The CDR3 consists of 19 residues. V trimming: 4 bases; J trimming: 4 bases; junction bases outside the gene matches: 18. CDR3 DNA sequence: TGTGCCAGCAGTTCCCGGACAGGGATCATCCTAGGCGGAAATCAGCCCCAGCATTTT. Its translation: CASSSRTGIILGGNQPQHF.

This chain uses TRBV15 with TRBJ2-1, with no clear D. Trimming took off 4 bases at V and 0 bases at J, with 10 bases between the two ends. From germline, CDR1 is LNHNV and CDR2 YYDKDF (reference sequence). The CDR3 length is 15 residues. CDR3 DNA sequence: TGTGCCACCAGCACCACAGAAAGCTCCTACAATGAGCAGTTCTTC. Residues: CATSTTESSYNEQFF.

The V gene is TRBV9, the J gene TRBJ2-7, with 7 bases that match TRBD1. The CDR3 is 15 residues long. Germline V gene data show CDR1 as SGDLS and CDR2 as YYNGEE. Germline trimming cut 3 bases from V and 0 bases from J; bases unmatched to any gene: 6. CDR3 DNA sequence: TGTGCCAGCAGCGGAGGGGGCCACCGCTCCTACGAGCAGTACTTC. Protein sequence: CASSGGGHRSYEQYF. The variable domain in full, with the rest retrieved from reference TRBV9 and TRBJ2-7, is DSGVTQTPKHLITATGQRVTLRCSPRSGDLSVYWYQQSLDQGLQFLIQYYNGEERAKGNILERFSAQQFPDLHSELNLSSLELGDSALYFCASSGGGHRSYEQYFGPGTRLTVT.

The gene calls are TRBV6-5 and TRBJ1-6; tentative D call: TRBD1 (5 bases). The germline V and J ends were trimmed by 8 bases and 6 bases, with 11 bases remaining between them. The germline V gene encodes CDR1 MNHEY and CDR2 SVGAGI. The CDR3 runs 13 residues. The CDR3: CASFRGANSPLHF. The CDR3 coding sequence is TGTGCCAGCTTTAGGGGCGCTAATTCACCCCTCCACTTT.

The chain uses TRBV19 and TRBJ1-3; unclear D gene. Germline loops: CDR1 LNHDA, CDR2 SQIVND (reference sequence). This CDR3 has 13 amino acids. V was shortened by 7 bases and J by 0 bases, with 7 bases between the two germline ends. CDR3 sequence: CASTDISGNTIYF. In nucleotides, the CDR3 is TGTGCCAGTACCGACATCTCTGGAAACACCATATATTTT.

This clone was seen a single time. J is TRBJ1-2 and V is TRBV20-1; no clear D gene. This CDR3 spans 10 amino acids. Germline assignment: CDR1 DFQATT and CDR2 SNEGSKA (reference sequence). The V end lost 5 bases, the J end lost 4 bases, and 5 bases lay between the germline ends. CDR3: CSAASYGYTF. Written as DNA, the CDR3 is TGCAGTGCTGCCAGCTATGGCTACACCTTC.

The chain uses TRBV6-2 or TRBV6-3 and TRBJ1-1; 8 bases agree with TRBD1. This CDR3 has 11 residues. The V gene's germline CDR1 is MNHEY and CDR2 SVGEGT. Trimming cost V 5 bases and J 8 bases; bases outside gene matches: 1. CDR3 DNA sequence: TGTGCCAGCAGTCGGACAGGGGAAGCTTTCTTT. Amino acids: CASSRTGEAFF.

The rearrangement links TRBV14 to TRBJ1-6; D unresolved. V was pared by 0 bases and J by 9 bases, with 6 bases between. The germline CDR1 and CDR2 sequences are SGHDN and FVKESK. This CDR3 has 13 amino acids. The CDR3: CASSQDLSSPLHF. CDR3 sequence (DNA): TGTGCCAGCAGCCAAGATTTGAGTTCACCCCTCCACTTT. Full variable domain (outside the CDR3, taken from reference TRBV14 and TRBJ1-6): EAGVTQFPSHSVIEKGQTVTLRCDPISGHDNLYWYRRVMGKEIKFLLHFVKESKQDESGMPNNRFLAERTGGTYSTLKVQPAELEDSGVYFCASSQDLSSPLHFGNGTRLTVT.

The V and J genes are TRBV5-7 and TRBJ1-5; TRBD1 might be the D (6 bases). TRBV5-7 is known as an ORF, though its function is uncertain. This CDR3 has 14 residues. Trimming removed 0 bases from V and 11 bases from J, with 15 bases in between. CDR3 nucleotides: TGTGCCAGCAGCTTGGGGGGGGGCAGGTGGGCCCAGCATTTT. Amino acids: CASSLGGGRWAQHF.